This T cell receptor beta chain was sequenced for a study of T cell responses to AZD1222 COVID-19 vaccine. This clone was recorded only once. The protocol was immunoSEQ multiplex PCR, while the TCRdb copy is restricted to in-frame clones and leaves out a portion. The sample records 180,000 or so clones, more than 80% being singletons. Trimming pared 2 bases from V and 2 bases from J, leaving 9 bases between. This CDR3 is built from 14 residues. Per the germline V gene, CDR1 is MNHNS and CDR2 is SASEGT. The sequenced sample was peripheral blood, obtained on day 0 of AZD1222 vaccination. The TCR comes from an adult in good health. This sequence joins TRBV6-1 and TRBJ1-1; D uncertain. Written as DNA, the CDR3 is TGTGCCAGCAGTGAACTCGGCAGCAACACTGAAGCTTTCTTT. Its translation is CASSELGSNTEAFF.